This T cell receptor beta chain was sequenced for a study of metastatic and nonmetastatic thyroid tumors. The wider study: Blood and tumor or nodule tissue repertoires from malignant and benign thyroid patients were compared.

Ahead of thyroid surgery, no patient had received treatment of any kind. The V end lost 4 bases, the J end lost 4 bases, and 14 bases lay between the germline ends. The CDR3 is 15 residues long. Germline V gene sequence: CDR1 LGHNA, CDR2 YSLEER. In regard to this clone: Its matching antigen is unknown. Additional DNA sequences in this sample encode the identical CDR3.

In the original workflow: A distant-metastasis classifier for papillary thyroid cancer was built using CDR3 differences across clinicopathological groups. TCRdb re-called clones from the PCR reads using MiXCR. The V and J calls, along with clone size, are taken from TCRdb and not from the paper's own processing. The sample lists tens of thousands of clones, under 20% occurring once. Study results and limitations: Compared with benign nodules, malignant thyroid tumors were reported to have significantly higher TCR beta diversity in both blood and tumor.

The V gene is TRBV4-3, the J gene TRBJ1-5; D may be TRBD1 (5 bases). This clonotype originated in a female donor with papillary thyroid cancer or a benign thyroid nodule (not recorded which). Some clones in this sample may be carry-over from other donors' samples. The sample comprised blood. The CDR3 loop reads CASSRATGLNQPQHF. CDR3 nucleotides: TGCGCCAGCAGCCGAGCAACGGGGCTTAATCAGCCCCAGCATTTT.